This TCR beta chain is from a study of T cells after yellow fever vaccination. From the 5' RACE reads, TCRdb called clonotypes with MiXCR, one entry per CDR3 protein. The sample has about 350,000 distinct CDR3 sequences, approximately 8% seen once; the top ten hold roughly a sixth. Germline-derived CDR1 and CDR2 are SGHRS and YFSETQ. The germline V and J ends were trimmed by 4 bases and 2 bases, with 14 bases remaining between them. This CDR3 has 15 amino acids. This clonotype came up a few times. This rearrangement joins TRBV5-1 to TRBJ2-3; no clear D gene. This material consisted of PBMCs, taken roughly 47 days after the first yellow fever vaccination. This sequence was found in a man aged 18-30 years who received the YFV17D yellow fever vaccine. The CDR3: CASSHPSASTDTQYF. For the CDR3, the DNA is TGCGCCAGCAGCCACCCCAGCGCGTCCACAGATACGCAGTATTTT.